This T cell receptor beta chain is drawn from a study of blood T cell repertoires in COVID-19. TCRdb's table, derived via immunoSEQ multiplex PCR, lists solely in-frame clones and lacks some. The repertoire holds 200,000 or so clones, with just over 85% as singletons. In its sample, this clone was seen once. CDR1 and CDR2 from the germline V gene are LNHDA and SQIVND (reference sequence). V was pared by 7 bases and J by 1 base, with 19 bases between. The CDR3 is 16 amino acids. The sequenced sample consisted of PBMCs or T cells enriched from blood (not recorded which). The receptor comes from a woman aged 40 to 50 with acute COVID-19. The genes are TRBV19 and TRBJ1-1; D might be TRBD1 (5 bases). In DNA, the CDR3 is TGTGCCAGTACCTGGCGGGGGGGGTCGCGGAACACTGAAGCTTTCTTT. It translates to CASTWRGGSRNTEAFF.